The 19 T cell receptor beta chains listed next were all sequenced from one sample in a study of blood T cells in healthy people across ages. It was with a sample-barcoded 5' primer and a J-beta primer mix that a second PCR of roughly 7 to 12 cycles was run. Via MiXCR, TCRdb re-called the 5' RACE reads, giving one row per CDR3 protein. This sample has 700,000 or so distinct CDR3 sequences, with 20% to 25% found just once. The specimen was blood. The receptors were gathered from a man in his 70s in good health.

This clonotype has a handful of counts. V gene TRBV5-5 combines with J gene TRBJ2-1; TRBD1 aligns across 7 bases. The V gene's germline CDR1 is SGHKS and CDR2 YYEKEE (reference sequence). This CDR3 has 15 amino acids. With 3 bases clipped from V and 2 bases from J, the junction kept 5 bases outside the gene matches. CDR3: CASSSTGSAYNEQFF. CDR3 sequence (DNA): TGTGCCAGCAGCTCGACAGGGTCGGCCTACAATGAGCAGTTCTTC.

This clonotype was counted at least ten times. V is TRBV10-2 and J is TRBJ1-1; tentative D call: TRBD1 (6 bases). The CDR3 totals 12 residues. From germline, CDR1 is WSHSY and CDR2 SAAADI. V was pared by 7 bases and J by 6 bases, with 12 bases between. The CDR3, as DNA: TGCGCCAGCATAGGGGAGGGGGCTGAAGCTTTCTTT. Translated: CASIGEGAEAFF.

V is TRBV7-2 and J is TRBJ2-1, with D possibly TRBD2 on 6 matching bases. CDR3 length: 16 amino acids. The germline V gene has CDR1 SGHTA and CDR2 FQGNSA. Between the trimmed V and J ends, which lost 1 base and 0 bases, there was a span of 10 bases. The CDR3 DNA sequence: TGTGCCAGCAGCTTAGAGGGCGGGGTCTCCTACAATGAGCAGTTCTTC. Protein sequence: CASSLEGGVSYNEQFF.

The V call is TRBV5-1, the J call TRBJ2-4; 8 bases fit TRBD2. V lost 0 bases and J lost 16; bases outside the gene matches: 15. The V gene's germline CDR1 is SGHRS and CDR2 YFSETQ. The CDR3 length is 15 residues. CDR3 in amino acids: CASSLDGVAGPGDYF. The CDR3 bases are TGCGCCAGCAGCTTGGACGGAGTAGCGGGGCCAGGGGATTACTTC.

The chain links TRBV20-1 to TRBJ1-1; TRBD1 is a possible D gene (5 bases). V lost 5 bases and J lost 0, with 13 bases in between. Germline CDR1 and CDR2: DFQATT and SNEGSKA (reference sequence). The CDR3 runs 14 residues. For the CDR3, the DNA is TGCAGTGCTGTGGCGGGGACCATGAACACTGAAGCTTTCTTT. Translation: CSAVAGTMNTEAFF.

In its sample, this clonotype was seen a few times. The gene calls are TRBV7-2 and TRBJ2-7, with D tentatively TRBD1 (6 bases). The J call may be faulty, since TRBJ2-1 better matches the DNA end. CDR1 and CDR2 from the germline V gene are SGHTA and FQGNSA. The CDR3 loop spans 12 amino acids. CDR3 sequence: CASSVYRDEQFF. CDR3 coding DNA: TGTGCCAGCAGCGTGTACAGGGATGAGCAGTTCTTC.

This clonotype was seen a handful of times. The chain couples TRBV9 to TRBJ2-7; D might be TRBD2 (6 bases). The J call could be wrong; TRBJ2-1 is a better fit for the DNA end. Per the germline V gene, CDR1 is SGDLS and CDR2 is YYNGEE. The CDR3 is made up of 15 amino acids. The CDR3 coding sequence is TGTGCCAGCAGCGTTGAGGGGACTCAATACAATGAGCAGTTCTTC. The encoded protein is CASSVEGTQYNEQFF.

The sample holds a few counts of this clonotype. This chain links TRBV5-1 with TRBJ2-3, with D possibly being TRBD1 (6 bases). With 2 bases removed from V and 2 bases from J, the gap between germline ends came to 15 bases. The CDR3 is 16 residues long. Per germline, CDR1 SGHRS and CDR2 YFSETQ. The CDR3 region has the DNA TGCGCCAGCAGCTTCAGGGGTGGAGGAAACACAGATACGCAGTATTTT. Translated: CASSFRGGGNTDTQYF.

This clonotype was observed a few times. The chain joins TRBV5-1 to TRBJ2-7; no firm D call. The V gene's germline CDR1 is SGHRS and CDR2 YFSETQ. The CDR3 length is 13 residues. Trimming removed 1 base from V and 6 bases from J, with 11 bases in between. The CDR3 DNA reads TGCGCCAGCAGCTTGCCAGGTGGTCGCGAGCAGTACTTC. It is translated as CASSLPGGREQYF.

This clonotype was observed many times. The chain uses TRBV7-8 and TRBJ1-4; tentatively, D is TRBD1 (5 bases). Trimming shortened V by 6 bases and J by 8 bases, and 16 bases separated the two germline ends. The CDR3 sequence is 14 residues long. The germline gives CDR1 SGHVS, CDR2 FQNEAQ. DNA of the CDR3: TGTGCCAGCAGTCCCCAGGGACTGTGGGAAAAACTGTTTTTT. Encoded protein: CASSPQGLWEKLFF.

The rearrangement links TRBV7-2 to TRBJ1-2; TRBD1 matches at 9 bases. Trimming took 1 base from V and 4 from J; bases not matched to a gene: 4. Per the germline V gene, CDR1 is SGHTA and CDR2 is FQGNSA. The CDR3 length is 15 residues. CDR3: CASSLEGQGSYGYTF. The CDR3 region has the DNA TGTGCCAGCAGCTTAGAGGGACAGGGATCCTATGGCTACACCTTC.

The rearrangement joins TRBV20-1 to TRBJ2-1, with 11 nucleotides matching TRBD1. V shed 5 bases and J 7 bases; nucleotides not matched to a gene: 10. The germline gives CDR1 DFQATT, CDR2 SNEGSKA (reference sequence). The CDR3 is 15 residues long. Here the CDR3 reads CSAHAWDRGMNEQFF. The CDR3 DNA sequence: TGCAGTGCTCACGCATGGGACAGGGGGATGAATGAGCAGTTCTTC.

The chain combines TRBV20-1 with TRBJ1-5, with D perhaps TRBD1 (6 bases). With 6 bases removed from V and 0 bases from J, the gap between germline ends came to 15 bases. The germline V gene encodes CDR1 DFQATT and CDR2 SNEGSKA (reference sequence). The CDR3 consists of 15 residues. The CDR3 bases are TGCAGTGCCATCACAGGGCCTTATAGCAATCAGCCCCAGCATTTT. Amino acid sequence: CSAITGPYSNQPQHF.

This clonotype has a count of ten or more. The V call is TRBV7-2, the J call TRBJ2-3; 7 bases align to TRBD2. The CDR3 is 13 residues long. Germline V gene data show CDR1 as SGHTA and CDR2 as FQGNSA. The ends lost 5 bases at V and 3 bases at J; junction bases unmatched: 2. This CDR3 is CASSRGLTDTQYF. The CDR3 DNA reads as TGTGCCAGCAGCAGGGGACTAACAGATACGCAGTATTTT.

The DNA for the CDR3 is TGTGCCAGCAGTGAAGTAGCGGGAAGATTGGAGACCCAGTACTTC. Encoded protein: CASSEVAGRLETQYF. The J gene is TRBJ2-5, the V gene TRBV2; 8 nucleotides agree with TRBD2. J was trimmed by 5 bases and V by 1 base; bases with no gene match: 6. This CDR3 region has 15 residues. CDR1 is SNHLY and CDR2 is FYNNEI in the germline V gene.

V gene TRBV5-1 combines with J gene TRBJ2-3; D assignment may be TRBD1 or TRBD2 (5 bases each). Trimming took 7 bases from V and 3 from J, leaving 21 bases between them. Germline V lookup: CDR1 SGHRS, CDR2 YFSETQ. The CDR3 is 16 amino acids. CDR3 residues: CASAAPGTLRTDTQYF. DNA for the CDR3: TGCGCCAGCGCGGCCCCTGGGACCCTGAGGACAGATACGCAGTATTTT. The variable domain in full, completed from reference TRBV5-1 and TRBJ2-3, reads KAGVTQTPRYLIKTRGQQVTLSCSPISGHRSVSWYQQTPGQGLQFLFEYFSETQRNKGNFPGRFSGRQFSNSRSEMNVSTLELGDSALYLCASAAPGTLRTDTQYFGPGTRLTVL.

This clonotype showed up just a few times. Germline and junction disagree at one end, which may indicate a read error. The CDR3 sequence is CASSFPGLAGESHEQLF. CDR3 sequence (DNA): TGTGCCAGCAGCTTCCCTGGACTAGCGGGAGAGAGCCATGAGCAGCTCTTC. The chain couples TRBV5-6 to TRBJ2-1; 13 positions agree with TRBD2. Germline V gene lookup returns CDR1 SGHDT and CDR2 YYEEEE. This CDR3 spans 17 amino acids.

The rearrangement links TRBV30 to TRBJ1-2; no clear D gene. The V and J ends lost 3 bases and 7 bases respectively, with 15 bases between them. The CDR3 sequence is 13 residues long. Germline V gene data show CDR1 as GTSNPN and CDR2 as SVGIG (reference sequence). The CDR3 protein is CAWSPGPGFGYTF. The DNA of the CDR3 is TGTGCCTGGAGCCCGGGCCCCGGATTTGGCTACACCTTC.

V is TRBV30 and J is TRBJ2-2; 8 nucleotides agree with TRBD1. The CDR3 is 14 residues long. The V segment lost 8 bases and the J segment 8 bases; nucleotides outside the gene matches: 13. Germline CDR1 reads GTSNPN; CDR2 reads SVGIG (reference sequence). CDR3 loop: CARIRTGRPGELFF. The CDR3 DNA follows: TGTGCCCGGATTAGGACAGGGCGGCCTGGGGAGCTGTTTTTT.